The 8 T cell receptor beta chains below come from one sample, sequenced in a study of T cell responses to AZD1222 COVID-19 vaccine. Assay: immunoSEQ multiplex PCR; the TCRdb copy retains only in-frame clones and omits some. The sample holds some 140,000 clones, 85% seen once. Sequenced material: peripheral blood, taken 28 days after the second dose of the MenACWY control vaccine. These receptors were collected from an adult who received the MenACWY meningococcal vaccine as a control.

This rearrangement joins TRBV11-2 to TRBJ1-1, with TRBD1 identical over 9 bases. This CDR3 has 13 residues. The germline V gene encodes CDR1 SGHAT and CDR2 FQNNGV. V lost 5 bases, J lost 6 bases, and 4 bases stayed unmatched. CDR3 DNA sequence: TGTGCCAGCAGCCGGGACAGGGACTCTGAAGCTTTCTTT. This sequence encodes CASSRDRDSEAFF.

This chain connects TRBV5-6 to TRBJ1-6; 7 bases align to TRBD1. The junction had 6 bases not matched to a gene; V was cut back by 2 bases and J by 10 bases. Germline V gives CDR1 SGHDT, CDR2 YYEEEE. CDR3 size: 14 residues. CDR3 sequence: CASSLRQGISPLHF. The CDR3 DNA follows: TGTGCCAGCAGCTTACGACAGGGCATATCACCCCTCCACTTT.

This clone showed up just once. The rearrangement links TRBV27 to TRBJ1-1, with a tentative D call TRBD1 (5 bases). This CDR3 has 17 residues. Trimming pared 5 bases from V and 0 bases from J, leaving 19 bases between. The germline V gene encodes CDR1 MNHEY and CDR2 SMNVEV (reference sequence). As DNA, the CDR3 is TGTGCCAGCAGTGAGGTTTGGGGGGATGAGGTGAACACTGAAGCTTTCTTT. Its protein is CASSEVWGDEVNTEAFF.

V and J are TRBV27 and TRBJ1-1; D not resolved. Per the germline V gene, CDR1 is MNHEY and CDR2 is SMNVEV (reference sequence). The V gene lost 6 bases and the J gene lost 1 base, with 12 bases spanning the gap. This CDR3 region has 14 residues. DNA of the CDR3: TGTGCCAGCAGCCGAGAGACGGAGAACACTGAAGCTTTCTTT. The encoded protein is CASSRETENTEAFF.

The CDR3 loop reads CASRAGTGPSETQYF. Written as DNA, the CDR3 is TGTGCCAGCAGAGCCGGGACTGGACCCTCTGAGACCCAGTACTTC. The chain couples TRBV11-2 to TRBJ2-5, with TRBD2 as a possible D gene (6 bases). The length of the CDR3 is 15 residues. V lost 6 bases and J 5 bases, leaving 19 bases between the germline ends. Germline values: CDR1 SGHAT, CDR2 FQNNGV.

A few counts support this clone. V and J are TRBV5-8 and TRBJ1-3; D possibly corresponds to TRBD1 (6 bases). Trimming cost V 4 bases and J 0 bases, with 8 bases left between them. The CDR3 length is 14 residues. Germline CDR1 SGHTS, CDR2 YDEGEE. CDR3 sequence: CASSRTDSGNTIYF. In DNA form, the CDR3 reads TGTGCCAGCAGCCGGACAGACTCTGGAAACACCATATATTTT. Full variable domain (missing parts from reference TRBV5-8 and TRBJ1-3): EAGVTQSPTHLIKTRGQQATLRCSPISGHTSVYWYQQALGLGLQFLLWYDEGEERNRGNFPPRFSGRQFPNYSSELNVNALELEDSALYLCASSRTDSGNTIYFGEGSWLTVV.

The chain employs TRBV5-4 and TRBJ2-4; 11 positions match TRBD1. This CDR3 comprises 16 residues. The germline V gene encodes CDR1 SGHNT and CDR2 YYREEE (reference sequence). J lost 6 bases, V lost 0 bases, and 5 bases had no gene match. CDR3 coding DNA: TGTGCCAGCAGCTTGGCAGGACAGGGGGCGCGAAACATTCAGTACTTC. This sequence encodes CASSLAGQGARNIQYF.

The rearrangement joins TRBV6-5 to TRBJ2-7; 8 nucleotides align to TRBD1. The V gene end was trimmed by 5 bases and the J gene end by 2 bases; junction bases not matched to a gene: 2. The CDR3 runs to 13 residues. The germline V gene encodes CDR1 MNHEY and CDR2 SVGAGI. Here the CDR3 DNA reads TGTGCCAGCAGTCGACAGGGGCCCTACGAGCAGTACTTC. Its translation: CASSRQGPYEQYF.